Presented here are 3 T cell receptor beta chains from one specimen sequenced in a study of T cells after posttransplantation cyclophosphamide. The repertoire was sequenced with immunoSEQ multiplex PCR; TCRdb's copy has only in-frame clones and lacks some. Here the sample spans under 15,000 clones, over 80% being singletons. Material for sequencing was memory CD4+ T cells sorted from PBMCs. These receptors were taken from a man aged 50 to 60 in good health, CMV-negative, and a related stem cell transplant donor.

V is TRBV7-2 and J is TRBJ1-1, with a tentative D call TRBD1 (5 bases). Germline V lookup: CDR1 SGHTA, CDR2 FQGNSA. This CDR3 spans 13 amino acids. Trimming cost V 7 bases and J 10 bases, with 19 bases left between them. The CDR3 DNA reads as TGTGCCAGCACCTCTTATCAGGGCTCTCGAGCTTTCTTT. It encodes CASTSYQGSRAFF.

The rearrangement links TRBV18 to TRBJ1-1; D is uncertain. The CDR3 length is 15 residues. Germline V CDR1 and CDR2: KGHSH, LQKENI. The germline V and J ends were trimmed by 6 bases and 1 base, with 15 bases remaining between them. This CDR3 is CASSPRVAENTEAFF. As DNA, the CDR3 is TGTGCCAGCTCCCCCCGCGTGGCGGAGAACACTGAAGCTTTCTTT. The full variable domain, rest sourced from reference TRBV18 and TRBJ1-1, is NAGVMQNPRHLVRRRGQEARLRCSPMKGHSHVYWYRQLPEEGLKFMVYLQKENIIDESGMPKERFSAEFPKEGPSILRIQQVVRGDSAAYFCASSPRVAENTEAFFGQGTRLTVV.

This clone was counted once. The V call is TRBV7-2, the J call TRBJ2-7; 9 bases are shared with TRBD2. Germline assignment: CDR1 SGHTA and CDR2 FQGNSA. V lost 1 base to trimming and J lost 3 bases; unmatched junction nucleotides: 10. This CDR3 spans 17 amino acids. In DNA form, the CDR3 reads TGTGCCAGCAGCTTAGAAGGTAGCGGGAGTATGAGCTACGAGCAGTACTTC. Protein sequence: CASSLEGSGSMSYEQYF.